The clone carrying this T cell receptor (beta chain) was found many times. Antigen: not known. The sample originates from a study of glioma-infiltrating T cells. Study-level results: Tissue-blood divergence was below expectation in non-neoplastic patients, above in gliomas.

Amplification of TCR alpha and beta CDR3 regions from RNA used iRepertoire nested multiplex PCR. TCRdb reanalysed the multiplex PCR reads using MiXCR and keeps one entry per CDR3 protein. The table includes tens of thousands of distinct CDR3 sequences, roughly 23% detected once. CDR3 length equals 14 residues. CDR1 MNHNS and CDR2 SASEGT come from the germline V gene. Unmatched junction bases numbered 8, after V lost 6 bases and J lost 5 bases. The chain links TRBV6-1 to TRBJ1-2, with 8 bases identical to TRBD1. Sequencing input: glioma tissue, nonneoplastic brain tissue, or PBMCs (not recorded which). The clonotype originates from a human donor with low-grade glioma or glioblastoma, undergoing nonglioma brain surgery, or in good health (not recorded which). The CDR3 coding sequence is TGTGCCAGCAGAACCGGGACAGGACCATATGGCTACACCTTC. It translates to CASRTGTGPYGYTF.